The clone carrying this T cell receptor (beta chain) was observed at least ten times. The antigen is unknown. With 10-nucleotide random UMIs included, cDNA was synthesized by 5'RACE. TCRdb re-derived calls from the 5' RACE reads in MiXCR, one entry per CDR3 protein. There are roughly 34,000 distinct CDR3 sequences in the sample; around an eighth occur only once, and about 2.5% lies in the top ten. Time point given: longitudinal time-point 2. These data are taken from a study of neurological immune-mediated disorders. Whole-study results and caveats: HTLV-1-associated myelopathy had the most TCR clonal expansion, whereas multiple sclerosis had the least (lower than in healthy controls).

The CDR3 loop spans 15 amino acids. J lost 7 bases, V lost 4 bases, and 7 bases had no gene match. CDR1 and CDR2 from the germline V gene are SGHDT and YYEEEE. This TCR was recovered from a woman in her 40s in good health. Material: PBMCs. The J gene is TRBJ1-4, the V gene TRBV5-6; 10 bases are a match to TRBD1. DNA of the CDR3: TGTGCCAGCAGCAAGACCGGGACAGGGGTTGAAAAACTGTTTTTT. This codes for CASSKTGTGVEKLFF.